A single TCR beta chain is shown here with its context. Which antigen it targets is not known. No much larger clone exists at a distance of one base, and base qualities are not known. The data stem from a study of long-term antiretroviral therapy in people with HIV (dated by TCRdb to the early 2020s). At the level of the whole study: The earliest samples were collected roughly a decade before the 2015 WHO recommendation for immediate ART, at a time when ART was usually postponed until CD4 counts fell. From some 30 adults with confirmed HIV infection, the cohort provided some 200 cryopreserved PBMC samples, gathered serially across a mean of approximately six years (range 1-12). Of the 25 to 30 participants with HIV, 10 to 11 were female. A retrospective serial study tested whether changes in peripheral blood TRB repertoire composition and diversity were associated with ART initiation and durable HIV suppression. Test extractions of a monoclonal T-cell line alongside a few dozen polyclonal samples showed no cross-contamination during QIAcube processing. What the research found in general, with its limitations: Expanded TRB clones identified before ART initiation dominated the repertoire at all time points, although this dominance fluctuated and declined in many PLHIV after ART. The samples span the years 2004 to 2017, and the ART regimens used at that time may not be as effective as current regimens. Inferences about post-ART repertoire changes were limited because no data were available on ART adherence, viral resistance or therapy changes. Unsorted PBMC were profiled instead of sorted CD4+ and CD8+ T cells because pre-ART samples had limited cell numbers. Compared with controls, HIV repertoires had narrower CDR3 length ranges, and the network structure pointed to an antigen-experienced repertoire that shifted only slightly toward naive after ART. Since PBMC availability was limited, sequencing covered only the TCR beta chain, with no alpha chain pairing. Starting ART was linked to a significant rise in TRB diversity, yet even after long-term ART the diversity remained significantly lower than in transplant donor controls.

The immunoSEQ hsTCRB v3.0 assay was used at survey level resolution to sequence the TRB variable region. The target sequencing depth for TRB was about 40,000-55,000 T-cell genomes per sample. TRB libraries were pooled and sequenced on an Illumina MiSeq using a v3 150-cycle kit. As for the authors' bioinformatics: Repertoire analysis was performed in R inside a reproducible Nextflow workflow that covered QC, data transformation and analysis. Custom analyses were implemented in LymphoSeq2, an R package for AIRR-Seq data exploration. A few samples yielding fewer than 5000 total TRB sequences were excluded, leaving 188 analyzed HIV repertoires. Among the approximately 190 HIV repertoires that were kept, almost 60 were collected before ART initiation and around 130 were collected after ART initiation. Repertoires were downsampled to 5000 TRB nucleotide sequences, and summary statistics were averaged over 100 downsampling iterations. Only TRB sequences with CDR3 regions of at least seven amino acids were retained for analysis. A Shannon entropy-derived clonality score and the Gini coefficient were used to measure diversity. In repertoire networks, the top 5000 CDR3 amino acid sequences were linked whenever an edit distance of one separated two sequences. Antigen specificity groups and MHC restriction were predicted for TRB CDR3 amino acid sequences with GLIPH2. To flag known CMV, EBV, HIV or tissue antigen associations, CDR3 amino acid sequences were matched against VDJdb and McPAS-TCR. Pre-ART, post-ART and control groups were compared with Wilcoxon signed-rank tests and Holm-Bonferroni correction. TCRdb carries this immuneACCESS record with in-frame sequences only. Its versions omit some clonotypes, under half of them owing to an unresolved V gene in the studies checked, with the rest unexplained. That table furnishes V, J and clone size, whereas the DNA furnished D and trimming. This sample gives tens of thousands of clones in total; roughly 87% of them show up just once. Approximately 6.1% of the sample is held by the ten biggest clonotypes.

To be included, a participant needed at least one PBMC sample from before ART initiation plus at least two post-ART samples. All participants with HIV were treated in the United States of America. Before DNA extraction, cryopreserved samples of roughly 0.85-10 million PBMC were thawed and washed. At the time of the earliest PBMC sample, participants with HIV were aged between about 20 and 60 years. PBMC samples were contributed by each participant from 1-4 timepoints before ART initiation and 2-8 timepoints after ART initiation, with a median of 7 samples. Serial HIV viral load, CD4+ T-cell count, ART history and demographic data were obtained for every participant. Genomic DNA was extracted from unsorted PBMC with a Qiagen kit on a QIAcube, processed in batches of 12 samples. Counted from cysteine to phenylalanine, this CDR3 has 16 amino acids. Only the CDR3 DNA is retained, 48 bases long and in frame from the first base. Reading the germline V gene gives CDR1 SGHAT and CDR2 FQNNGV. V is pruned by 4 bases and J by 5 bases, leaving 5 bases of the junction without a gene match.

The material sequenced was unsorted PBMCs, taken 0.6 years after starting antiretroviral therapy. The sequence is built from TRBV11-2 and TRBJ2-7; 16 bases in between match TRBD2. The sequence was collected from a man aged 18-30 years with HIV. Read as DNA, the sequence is TGTGCCAGCAGCTCCGGGACTAGCGGGAGGGTTCACGAGCAGTACTTC. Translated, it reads CASSSGTSGRVHEQYF.